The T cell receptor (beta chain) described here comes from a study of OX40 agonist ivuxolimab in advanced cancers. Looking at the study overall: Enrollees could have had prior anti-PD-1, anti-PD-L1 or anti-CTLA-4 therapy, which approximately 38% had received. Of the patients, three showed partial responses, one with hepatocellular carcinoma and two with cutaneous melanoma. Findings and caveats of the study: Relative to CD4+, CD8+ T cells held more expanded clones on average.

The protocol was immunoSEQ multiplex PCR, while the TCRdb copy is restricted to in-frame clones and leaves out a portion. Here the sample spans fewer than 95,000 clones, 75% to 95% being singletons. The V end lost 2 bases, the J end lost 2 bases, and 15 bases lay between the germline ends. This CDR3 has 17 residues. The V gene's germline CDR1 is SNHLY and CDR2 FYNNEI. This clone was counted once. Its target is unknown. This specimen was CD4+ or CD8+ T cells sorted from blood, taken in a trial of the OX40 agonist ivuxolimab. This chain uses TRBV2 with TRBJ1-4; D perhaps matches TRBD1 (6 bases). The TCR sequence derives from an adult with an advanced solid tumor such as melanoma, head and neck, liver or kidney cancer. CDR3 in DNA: TGTGCCAGCAGTGAAATCGGACAGCCCATTACTAATGAAAAACTGTTTTTT. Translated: CASSEIGQPITNEKLFF.